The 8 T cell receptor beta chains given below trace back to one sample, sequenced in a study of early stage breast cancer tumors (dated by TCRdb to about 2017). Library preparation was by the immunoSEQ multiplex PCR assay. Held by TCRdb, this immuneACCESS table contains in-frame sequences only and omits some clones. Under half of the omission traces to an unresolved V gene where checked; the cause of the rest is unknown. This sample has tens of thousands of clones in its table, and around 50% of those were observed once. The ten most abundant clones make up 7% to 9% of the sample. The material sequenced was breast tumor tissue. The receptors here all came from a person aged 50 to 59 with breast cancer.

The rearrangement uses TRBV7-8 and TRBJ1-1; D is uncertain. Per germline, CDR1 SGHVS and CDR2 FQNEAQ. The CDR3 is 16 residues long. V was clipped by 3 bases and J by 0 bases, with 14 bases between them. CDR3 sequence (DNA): TGTGCCAGCAGCTTCGTCGGGCGGTCCATGAACACTGAAGCTTTCTTT. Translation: CASSFVGRSMNTEAFF.

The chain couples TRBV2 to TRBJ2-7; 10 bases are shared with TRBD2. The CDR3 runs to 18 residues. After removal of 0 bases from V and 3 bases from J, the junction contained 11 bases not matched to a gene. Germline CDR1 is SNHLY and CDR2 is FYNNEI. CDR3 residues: CASSEAESSGRIGYEQYF. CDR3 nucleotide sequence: TGTGCCAGCAGTGAAGCGGAATCTAGCGGGAGAATCGGCTACGAGCAGTACTTC.

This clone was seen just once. CDR3: CASSELLDSQAFF. DNA for the CDR3: TGTGCCAGCAGTGAACTCCTGGACAGCCAAGCTTTCTTT. The V and J genes are TRBV2 and TRBJ1-1; tentative D call: TRBD1 (6 bases). Germline CDR1 and CDR2: SNHLY and FYNNEI. The CDR3 sequence is 13 residues long. Trimming pared 2 bases from V and 9 bases from J, leaving 13 bases between.

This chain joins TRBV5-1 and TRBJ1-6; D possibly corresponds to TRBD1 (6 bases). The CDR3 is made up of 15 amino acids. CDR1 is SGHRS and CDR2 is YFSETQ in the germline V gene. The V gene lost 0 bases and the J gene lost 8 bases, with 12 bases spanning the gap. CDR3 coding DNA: TGCGCCAGCAGCTTGGACAGGGACGGATATTCACCCCTCCACTTT. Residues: CASSLDRDGYSPLHF.

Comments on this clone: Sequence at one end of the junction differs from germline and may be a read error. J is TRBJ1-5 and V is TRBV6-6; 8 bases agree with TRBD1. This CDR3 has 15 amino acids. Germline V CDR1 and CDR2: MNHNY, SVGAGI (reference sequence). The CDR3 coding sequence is TGTGCCAGCAGTTACTATGGACAGGGTCATCAGTCCCAGCATTTT. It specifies CASSYYGQGHQSQHF.

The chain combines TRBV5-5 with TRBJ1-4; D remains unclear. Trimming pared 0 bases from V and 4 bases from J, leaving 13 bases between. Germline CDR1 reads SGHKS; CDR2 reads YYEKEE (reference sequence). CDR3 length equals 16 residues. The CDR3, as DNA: TGTGCCAGCAGCTTGGGCGGGATTGGAAGTAATGAAAAACTGTTTTTT. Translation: CASSLGGIGSNEKLFF.

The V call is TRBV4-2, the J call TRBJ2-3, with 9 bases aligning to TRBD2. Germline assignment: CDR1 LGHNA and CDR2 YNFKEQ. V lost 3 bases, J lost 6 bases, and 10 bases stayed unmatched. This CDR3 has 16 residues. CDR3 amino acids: CASSHLRAGGADTQYF. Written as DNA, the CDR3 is TGTGCCAGCAGCCACCTAAGGGCGGGAGGGGCGGATACGCAGTATTTT.

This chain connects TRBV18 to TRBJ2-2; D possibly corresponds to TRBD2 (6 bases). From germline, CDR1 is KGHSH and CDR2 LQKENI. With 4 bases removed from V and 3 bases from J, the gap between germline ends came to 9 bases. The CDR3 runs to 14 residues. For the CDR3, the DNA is TGTGCCAGCTCACAAGAGCGGGACACCGGGGAGCTGTTTTTT. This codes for CASSQERDTGELFF.